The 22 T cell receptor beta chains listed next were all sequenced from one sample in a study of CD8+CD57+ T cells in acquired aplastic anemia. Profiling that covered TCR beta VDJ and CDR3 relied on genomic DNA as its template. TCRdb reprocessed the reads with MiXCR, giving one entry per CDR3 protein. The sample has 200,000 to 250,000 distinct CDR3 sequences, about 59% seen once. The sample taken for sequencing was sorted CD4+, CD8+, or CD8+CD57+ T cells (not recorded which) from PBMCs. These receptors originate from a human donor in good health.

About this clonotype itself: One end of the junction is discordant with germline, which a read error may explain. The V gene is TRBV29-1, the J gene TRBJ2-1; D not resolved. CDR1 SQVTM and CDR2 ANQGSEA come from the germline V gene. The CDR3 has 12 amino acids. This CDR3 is CSSPRPYNEQFF. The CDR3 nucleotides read TGCAGCAGTCCCCGACCCTATAATGAGCAGTTCTTC.

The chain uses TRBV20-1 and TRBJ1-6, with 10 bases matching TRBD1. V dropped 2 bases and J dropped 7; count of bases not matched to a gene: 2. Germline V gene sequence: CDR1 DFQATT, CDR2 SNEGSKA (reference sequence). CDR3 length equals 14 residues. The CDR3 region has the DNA TGCAGTGCTAGAAAGACAGGGGGCAATTCACCCCTCCACTTT. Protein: CSARKTGGNSPLHF.

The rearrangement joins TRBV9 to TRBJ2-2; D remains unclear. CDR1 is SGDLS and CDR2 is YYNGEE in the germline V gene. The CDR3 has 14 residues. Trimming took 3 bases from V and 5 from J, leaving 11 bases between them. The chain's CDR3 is CASSAQTVTGELFF. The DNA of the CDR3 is TGTGCCAGCAGCGCCCAGACTGTTACCGGGGAGCTGTTTTTT.

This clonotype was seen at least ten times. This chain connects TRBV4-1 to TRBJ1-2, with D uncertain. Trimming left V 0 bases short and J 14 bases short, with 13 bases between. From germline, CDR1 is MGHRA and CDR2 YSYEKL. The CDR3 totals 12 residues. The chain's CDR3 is CASSQDSRGRTF. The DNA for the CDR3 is TGCGCCAGCAGCCAAGATTCCCGGGGTCGGACCTTC.

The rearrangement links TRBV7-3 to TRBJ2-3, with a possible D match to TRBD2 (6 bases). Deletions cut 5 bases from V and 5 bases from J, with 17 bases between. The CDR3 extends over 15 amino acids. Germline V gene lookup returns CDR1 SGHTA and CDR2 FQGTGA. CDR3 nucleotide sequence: TGTGCCAGCAGCCAAACGGAGGGGCGGTTAGATACGCAGTATTTT. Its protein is CASSQTEGRLDTQYF.

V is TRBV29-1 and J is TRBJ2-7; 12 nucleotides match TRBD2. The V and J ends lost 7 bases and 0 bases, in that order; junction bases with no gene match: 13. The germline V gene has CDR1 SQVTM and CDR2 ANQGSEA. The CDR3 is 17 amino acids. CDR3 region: CSAHIGLAGTSSYEQYF. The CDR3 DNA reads TGCAGCGCCCACATTGGACTAGCGGGGACGTCCTCCTACGAGCAGTACTTC.

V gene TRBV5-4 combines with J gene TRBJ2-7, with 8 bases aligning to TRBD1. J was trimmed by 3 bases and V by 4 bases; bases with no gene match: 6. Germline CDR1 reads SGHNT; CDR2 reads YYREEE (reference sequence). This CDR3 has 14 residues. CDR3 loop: CASSKGQELYEQYF. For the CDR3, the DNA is TGTGCCAGCAGCAAGGGACAGGAGCTCTACGAGCAGTACTTC.

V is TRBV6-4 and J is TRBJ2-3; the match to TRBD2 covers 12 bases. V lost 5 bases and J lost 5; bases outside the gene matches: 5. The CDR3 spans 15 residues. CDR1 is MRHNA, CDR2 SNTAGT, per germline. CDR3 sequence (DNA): TGTGCCAGCAGTAGACTAGCGGGAGCCGGAGATACGCAGTATTTT. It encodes CASSRLAGAGDTQYF.

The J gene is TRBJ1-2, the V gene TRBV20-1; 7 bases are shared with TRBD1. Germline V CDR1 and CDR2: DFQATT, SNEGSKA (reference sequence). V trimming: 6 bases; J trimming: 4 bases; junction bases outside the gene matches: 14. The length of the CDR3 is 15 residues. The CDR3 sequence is CSAPGTVSGGYGYTF. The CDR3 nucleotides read TGCAGTGCGCCCGGGACAGTCTCTGGGGGCTATGGCTACACCTTC.

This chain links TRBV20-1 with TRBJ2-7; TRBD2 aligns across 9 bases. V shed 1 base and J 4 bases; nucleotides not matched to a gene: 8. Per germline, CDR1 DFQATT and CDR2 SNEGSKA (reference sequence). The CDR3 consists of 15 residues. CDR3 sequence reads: CSARASGTIVYEQYF. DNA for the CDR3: TGCAGTGCTAGAGCTAGCGGGACGATCGTATACGAGCAGTACTTC.

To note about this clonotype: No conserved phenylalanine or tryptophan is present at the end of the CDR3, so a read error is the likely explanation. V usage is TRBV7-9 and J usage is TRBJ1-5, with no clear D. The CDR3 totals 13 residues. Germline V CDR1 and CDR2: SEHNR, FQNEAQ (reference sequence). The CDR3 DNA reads TGTGCCAGAAGCTTAGGTAGCAATCAGCCCCAGCATCTT. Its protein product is CARSLGSNQPQHL.

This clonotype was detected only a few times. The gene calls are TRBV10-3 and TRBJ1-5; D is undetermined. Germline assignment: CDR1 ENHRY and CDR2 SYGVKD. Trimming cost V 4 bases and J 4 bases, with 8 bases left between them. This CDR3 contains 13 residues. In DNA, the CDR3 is TGTGCCATCAGTGGCCGAGAAAATCAGCCCCAGCATTTT. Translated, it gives CAISGRENQPQHF.

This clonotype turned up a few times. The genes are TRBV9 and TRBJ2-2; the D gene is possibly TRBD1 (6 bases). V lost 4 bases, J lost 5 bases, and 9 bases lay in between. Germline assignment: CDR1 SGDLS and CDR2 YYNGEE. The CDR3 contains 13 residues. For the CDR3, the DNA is TGTGCCAGCAGCCCCAGGGGTACCGGGGAGCTGTTTTTT. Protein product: CASSPRGTGELFF. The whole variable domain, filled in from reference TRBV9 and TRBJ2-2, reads DSGVTQTPKHLITATGQRVTLRCSPRSGDLSVYWYQQSLDQGLQFLIQYYNGEERAKGNILERFSAQQFPDLHSELNLSSLELGDSALYFCASSPRGTGELFFGEGSRLTVL.

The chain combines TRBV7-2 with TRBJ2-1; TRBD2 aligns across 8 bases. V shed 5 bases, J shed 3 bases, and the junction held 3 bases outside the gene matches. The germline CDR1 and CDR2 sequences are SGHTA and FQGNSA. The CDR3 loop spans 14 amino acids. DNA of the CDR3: TGTGCCAGCAGCGCCCGGGGGGGCTACAATGAGCAGTTCTTC. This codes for CASSARGGYNEQFF.

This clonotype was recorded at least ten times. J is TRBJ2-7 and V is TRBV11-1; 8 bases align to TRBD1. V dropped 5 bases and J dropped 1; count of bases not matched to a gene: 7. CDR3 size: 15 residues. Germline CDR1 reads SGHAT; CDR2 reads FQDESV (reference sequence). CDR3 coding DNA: TGTGCCAGCAGCCCCCGGGACAGGCCTTCCTACGAGCAGTACTTC. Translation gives CASSPRDRPSYEQYF.

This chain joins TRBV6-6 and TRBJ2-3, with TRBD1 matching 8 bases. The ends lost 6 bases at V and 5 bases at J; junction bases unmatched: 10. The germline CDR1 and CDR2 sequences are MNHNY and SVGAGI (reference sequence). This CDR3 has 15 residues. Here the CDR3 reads CASRPTGGRIDTQYF. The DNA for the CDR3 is TGTGCCAGCAGGCCCACAGGGGGGAGGATAGATACGCAGTATTTT.

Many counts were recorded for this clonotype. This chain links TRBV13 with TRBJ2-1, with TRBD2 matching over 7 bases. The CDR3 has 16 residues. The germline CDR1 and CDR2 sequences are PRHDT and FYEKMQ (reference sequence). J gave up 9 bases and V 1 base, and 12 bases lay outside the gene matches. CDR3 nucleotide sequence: TGTGCCAGCAGCTTAGCGGGGGAGGGACTTTCGGGTGAGCAGTTCTTC. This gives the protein CASSLAGEGLSGEQFF.

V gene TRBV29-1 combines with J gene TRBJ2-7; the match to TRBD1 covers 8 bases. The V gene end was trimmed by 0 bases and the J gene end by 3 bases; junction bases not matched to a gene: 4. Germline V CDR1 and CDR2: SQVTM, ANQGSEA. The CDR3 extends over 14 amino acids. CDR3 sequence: CSVEDPTGGYEQYF. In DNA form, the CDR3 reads TGCAGCGTTGAAGATCCCACAGGGGGCTACGAGCAGTACTTC.

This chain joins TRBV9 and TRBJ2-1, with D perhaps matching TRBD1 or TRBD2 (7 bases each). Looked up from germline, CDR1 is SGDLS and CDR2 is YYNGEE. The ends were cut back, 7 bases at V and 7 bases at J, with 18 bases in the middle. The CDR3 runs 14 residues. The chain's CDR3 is CASGAGGGTNEQFF. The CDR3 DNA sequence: TGTGCCAGCGGGGCAGGGGGGGGGACAAATGAGCAGTTCTTC.

The CDR3 nucleotides are TGTGCCAGCAGCCGAAATCCTATTAGCTCGGACGAGCAGTACTTC. Amino acids: CASSRNPISSDEQYF. This rearrangement joins TRBV16 to TRBJ2-7; no reliable D call. Germline V lookup: CDR1 KGHSY, CDR2 FQNENV. The ends were cut back, 4 bases at V and 5 bases at J, with 18 bases in the middle. The CDR3 sequence is 15 residues long.

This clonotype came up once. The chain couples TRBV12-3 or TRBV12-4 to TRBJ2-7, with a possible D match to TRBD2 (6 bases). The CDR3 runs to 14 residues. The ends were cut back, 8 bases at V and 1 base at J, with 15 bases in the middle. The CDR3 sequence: CASGDSLGSYEQYF. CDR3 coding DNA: TGTGCCAGCGGGGACTCCTTAGGGTCCTACGAGCAGTACTTC.

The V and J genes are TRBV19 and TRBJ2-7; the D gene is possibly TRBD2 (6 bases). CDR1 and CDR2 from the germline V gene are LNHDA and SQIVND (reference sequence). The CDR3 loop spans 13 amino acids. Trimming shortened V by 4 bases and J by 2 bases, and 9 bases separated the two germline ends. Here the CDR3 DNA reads TGTGCCAGTAGTAGCGGGATCCCCTACGAGCAGTACTTC. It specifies CASSSGIPYEQYF.